Each of the 2 T cell receptor beta chains below was sequenced from the same sample in a study of blood T cell repertoires in COVID-19. This table comes from immunoSEQ multiplex PCR, and its TCRdb copy is limited to in-frame clones, with some not included. The data contain 100,000 to 150,000 clones, 88% of them singletons. The sequenced material came from peripheral blood. These receptors were collected from a man between 65 and 80 years old with active COVID-19.

The chain links TRBV18 to TRBJ2-7, with 9 nucleotides matching TRBD1. Germline V CDR1 and CDR2: KGHSH, LQKENI. V shed 0 bases and J 3 bases; nucleotides not matched to a gene: 0. CDR3 size: 14 residues. CDR3 sequence: CASSPPGQGYEQYF. The CDR3 DNA is TGTGCCAGCTCACCACCGGGACAGGGCTACGAGCAGTACTTC.

V usage is TRBV7-3 and J usage is TRBJ2-7; no reliable D call. The V end was cut by 1 base, the J end by 6 bases, with 13 bases between. Germline V gives CDR1 SGHTA, CDR2 FQGTGA. This CDR3 is built from 14 residues. DNA of the CDR3: TGTGCCAGCAGCTTAAACCCCCTAGATGGCGAGCAGTACTTC. It translates to CASSLNPLDGEQYF.